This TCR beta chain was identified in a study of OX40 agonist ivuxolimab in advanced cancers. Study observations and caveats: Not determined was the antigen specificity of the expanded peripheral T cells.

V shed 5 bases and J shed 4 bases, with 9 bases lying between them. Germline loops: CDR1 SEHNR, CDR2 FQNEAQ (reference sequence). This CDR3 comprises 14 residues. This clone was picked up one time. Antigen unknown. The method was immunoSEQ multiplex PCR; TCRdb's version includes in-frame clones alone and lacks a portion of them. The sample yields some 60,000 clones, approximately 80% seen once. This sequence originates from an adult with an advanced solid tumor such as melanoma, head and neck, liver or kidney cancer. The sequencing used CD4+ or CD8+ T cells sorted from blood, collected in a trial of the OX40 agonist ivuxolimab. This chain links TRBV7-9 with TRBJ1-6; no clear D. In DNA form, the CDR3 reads TGTGCCAGCAGCCTCGACAAATATAATTCACCCCTCCACTTT. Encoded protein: CASSLDKYNSPLHF. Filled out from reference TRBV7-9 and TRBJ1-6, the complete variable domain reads DTGVSQNPRHKITKRGQNVTFRCDPISEHNRLYWYRQTLGQGPEFLTYFQNEAQLEKSRLLSDRFSAERPKGSFSTLEIQRTEQGDSAMYLCASSLDKYNSPLHFGNGTRLTVT.